Listed below are T cell receptor beta chains from one sample, sequenced in a study of shared clonotypes between healthy human individuals. Using immunoSEQ multiplex PCR, the repertoire was profiled, and TCRdb retains in-frame clones only, with some absent. The sample carries about 600,000 clones, around three quarters recorded once. The sequenced sample consisted of PBMCs. The source of these receptors is a woman in her thirties or forties in good health. Some clones in this sample may be carry-over from other donors' samples. CDR3s include the opening cysteine and the closing phenylalanine or tryptophan. D genes are given only for firm matches.

v_call | d_call | cdr3_aa
TRBV29-1 | TRBD2 | CSVERGTSLNEQFF
TRBV14 | . | CASSHGTRGYGYTF
TRBV27 | TRBD1 | CASSSQGAGDEKLFF
TRBV4-3 | . | CASSQDLGANIQYF
TRBV5-4 | . | CASSLGSREETQYF
TRBV5-8 | . | CASSNRRPGVYGYTF
TRBV15 | . | CATSRDSTDTQYF
TRBV19 | . | CASSIGAATDTQYF
TRBV6-4 | TRBD2 | CASSVLAGARDTQYF
TRBV7-9 | . | CASSLGGLGTEAFF
TRBV2 | TRBD1 | CASSGQGTNYGYTF
TRBV27 | . | CASSLYGRQSYEQYF
TRBV5-4 | . | CASSRDGSYGYTF
TRBV2 | . | CASSDQGPYGYTF
TRBV19 | . | CASSTQGINTEAFF
TRBV6-1 | TRBD1 | CASRERQGVGTEAFF
TRBV9 | . | CASSVVGLGEQYF
TRBV19 | . | CASSIDVGEKLFF
TRBV10-2 | . | CASSEPGAATEAFF
TRBV19 | . | CASSFQRVTTEAFF
TRBV27 | TRBD1 | CASSPDRGDTEAFF
TRBV7-2 | . | CASSRDTRASTDTQYF
TRBV30 | . | CAWSVPGYGRSYEQYF
TRBV18 | TRBD1 | CASSPPGQRATGELFF
TRBV2 | . | CASSAQAGNQPQHF
TRBV15 | . | CATSRDKAETEAFF
TRBV5-4 | . | CASRGQMNTEAFF
TRBV29-1 | . | CSVERGSSNTEAFF
TRBV18 | . | CASSPPGQSYEQYF
TRBV6-6 | . | CATSDSGANVLTF
TRBV9 | . | CASSANLGYGYTF
TRBV11-1 | TRBD1 | CASSARGRVFNEQFF
TRBV6-4 | TRBD1 | CASRRTGGAGGYTF
TRBV19 | . | CASSIQADQPQHF
TRBV11-3 | TRBD2 | CASSLSGLAMETQYF
TRBV9 | . | CASSVGGVRDNEQFF
TRBV6-1 | TRBD1 | CASSEARDRTQETQYF
TRBV5-1 | TRBD2 | CASSGGLAGSYEQYF
TRBV21-1 | . | CASRAVVATHRTEAFF
TRBV5-1 | TRBD2 | CASSARGLAGSGANVLTF